This TCR beta chain was identified in a study of T cell responses to AZD1222 COVID-19 vaccine. Study-wide points: The donor group comprised mostly white British people and more females; the analysis possibly underestimated clonal diversity. After two AZD1222 doses, spike-specific TCR breadth and depth rose versus day 0. Unmutated variant regions are reportedly the target of nearly half of TCRs that are spike-specific.

Using immunoSEQ multiplex PCR, the repertoire was profiled, and TCRdb retains in-frame clones only, with some absent. In the table there are around 100,000 clones, about nine tenths of which are singletons. To note about this clone: Its antigen is not known.

This CDR3 contains 13 residues. Germline V lookup: CDR1 DFQATT, CDR2 SNEGSKA (reference sequence). Deletions cut 3 bases from V and 3 bases from J, with 9 bases between. The chain recombines TRBV20-1 with TRBJ1-5; no definite D call. The sequence was collected from an adult in good health. The sequences come from peripheral blood, collected on day 0 of AZD1222 vaccination. CDR3: CSASLGSNQPQHF. The CDR3 DNA sequence: TGCAGTGCTAGTTTGGGCTCCAATCAGCCCCAGCATTTT.